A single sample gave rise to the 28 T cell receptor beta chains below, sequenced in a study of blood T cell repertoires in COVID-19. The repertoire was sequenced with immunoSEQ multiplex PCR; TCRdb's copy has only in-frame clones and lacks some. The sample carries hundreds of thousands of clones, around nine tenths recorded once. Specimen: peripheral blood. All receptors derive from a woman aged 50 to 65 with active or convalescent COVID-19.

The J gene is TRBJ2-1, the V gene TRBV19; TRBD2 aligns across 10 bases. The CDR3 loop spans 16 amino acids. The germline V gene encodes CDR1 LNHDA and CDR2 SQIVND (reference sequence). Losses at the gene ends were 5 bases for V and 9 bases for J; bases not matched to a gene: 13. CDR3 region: CASSPRTSGIRGEQFF. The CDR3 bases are TGTGCCAGTAGTCCTCGCACTAGCGGGATTAGGGGTGAGCAGTTCTTC. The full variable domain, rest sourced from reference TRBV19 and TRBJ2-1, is DGGITQSPKYLFRKEGQNVTLSCEQNLNHDAMYWYRQDPGQGLRLIYYSQIVNDFQKGDIAEGYSVSREKKESFPLTVTSAQKNPTAFYLCASSPRTSGIRGEQFFGPGTRLTVL.

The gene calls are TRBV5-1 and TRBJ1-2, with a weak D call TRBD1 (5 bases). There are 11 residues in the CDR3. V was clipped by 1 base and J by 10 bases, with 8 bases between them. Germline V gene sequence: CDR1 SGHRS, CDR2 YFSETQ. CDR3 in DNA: TGCGCCAGCAGCTTGCAGGGCATCTACACCTTC. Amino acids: CASSLQGIYTF.

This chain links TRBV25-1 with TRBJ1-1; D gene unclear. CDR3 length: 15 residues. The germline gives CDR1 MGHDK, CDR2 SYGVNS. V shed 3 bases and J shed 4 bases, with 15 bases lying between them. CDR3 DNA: TGTGCCAGCAGTGAGGGTGGTACGGGTAGCACTGAAGCTTTCTTT. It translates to CASSEGGTGSTEAFF. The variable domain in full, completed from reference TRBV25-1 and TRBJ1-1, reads EADIYQTPRYLVIGTGKKITLECSQTMGHDKMYWYQQDPGMELHLIHYSYGVNSTEKGDLSSESTVSRIRTEHFPLTLESARPSHTSQYLCASSEGGTGSTEAFFGQGTRLTVV.

Written as DNA, the CDR3 is TGTGCCAGCAGTTACTCTAGAATCCGAGCCAAAAACATTCAGTACTTC. Protein sequence: CASSYSRIRAKNIQYF. This chain joins TRBV6-5 and TRBJ2-4; D gene ambiguous. V lost 0 bases and J 0 bases, leaving 9 bases between the germline ends. The germline CDR1 and CDR2 sequences are MNHEY and SVGAGI. The CDR3 consists of 16 residues.

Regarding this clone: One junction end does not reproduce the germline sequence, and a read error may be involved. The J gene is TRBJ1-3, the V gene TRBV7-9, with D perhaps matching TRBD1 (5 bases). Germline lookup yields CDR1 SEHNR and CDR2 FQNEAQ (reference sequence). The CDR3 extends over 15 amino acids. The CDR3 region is CASSPRGAGGNTIYF. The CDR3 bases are TGTGCCAGCAGCCCGAGGGGCGCGGGAGGAAATACCATATATTTT.

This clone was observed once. CDR3 DNA: TGTGCCAGCAGTTTATCGTTGACAGGGGTCTACGAGCAGTACTTC. This encodes CASSLSLTGVYEQYF. The chain combines TRBV27 with TRBJ2-7; the match to TRBD1 covers 8 bases. J gave up 3 bases and V 0 bases, and 4 bases lay outside the gene matches. CDR3 size: 15 residues. Looked up from germline, CDR1 is MNHEY and CDR2 is SMNVEV (reference sequence).

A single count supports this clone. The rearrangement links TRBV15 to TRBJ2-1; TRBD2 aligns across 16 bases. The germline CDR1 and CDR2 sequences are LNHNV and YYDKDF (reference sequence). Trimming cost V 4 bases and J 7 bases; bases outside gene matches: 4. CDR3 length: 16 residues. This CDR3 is CATSTPGLAGGNEQFF. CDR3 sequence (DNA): TGTGCCACCAGCACGCCGGGACTAGCGGGAGGGAATGAGCAGTTCTTC.

The CDR3 sequence: CASSTWEKNYGYTF. The CDR3 DNA is TGTGCCAGCAGCACTTGGGAGAAGAACTATGGCTACACCTTC. The gene calls are TRBV11-2 and TRBJ1-2; D not resolved. CDR3 length: 14 amino acids. V gave up 5 bases and J gave up 2 bases, with 12 bases separating them. Germline V gene lookup returns CDR1 SGHAT and CDR2 FQNNGV.

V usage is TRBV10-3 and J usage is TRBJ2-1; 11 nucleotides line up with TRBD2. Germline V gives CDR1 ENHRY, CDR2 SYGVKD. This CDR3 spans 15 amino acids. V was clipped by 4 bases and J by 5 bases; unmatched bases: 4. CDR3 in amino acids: CAISGTSGGNNEQFF. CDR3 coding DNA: TGTGCCATCAGTGGTACTAGCGGGGGAAACAATGAGCAGTTCTTC.

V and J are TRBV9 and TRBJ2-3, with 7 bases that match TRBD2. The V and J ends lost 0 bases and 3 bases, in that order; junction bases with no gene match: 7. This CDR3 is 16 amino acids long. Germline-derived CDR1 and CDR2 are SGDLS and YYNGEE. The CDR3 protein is CASSVATSGVTDTQYF. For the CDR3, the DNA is TGTGCCAGCAGCGTAGCTACAAGCGGGGTAACAGATACGCAGTATTTT.

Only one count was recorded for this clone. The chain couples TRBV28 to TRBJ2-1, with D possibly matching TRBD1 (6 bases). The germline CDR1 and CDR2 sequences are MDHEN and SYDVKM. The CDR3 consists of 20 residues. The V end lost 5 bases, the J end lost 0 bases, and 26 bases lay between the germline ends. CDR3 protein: CASSTVTQGRRSGSYNEQFF. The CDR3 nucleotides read TGTGCCAGCAGTACAGTGACGCAGGGGAGAAGGAGTGGCTCCTACAATGAGCAGTTCTTC.

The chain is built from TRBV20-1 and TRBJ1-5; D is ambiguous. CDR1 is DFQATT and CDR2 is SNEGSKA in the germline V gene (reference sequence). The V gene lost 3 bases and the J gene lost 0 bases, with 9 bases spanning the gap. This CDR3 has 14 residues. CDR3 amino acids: CSASGQVSNQPQHF. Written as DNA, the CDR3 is TGCAGTGCTAGTGGGCAGGTTAGCAATCAGCCCCAGCATTTT.

The CDR3 is CASSFALTRRENSPLHF. The CDR3 coding sequence is TGTGCCAGCAGTTTCGCGCTGACAAGAAGGGAGAATTCACCCCTCCACTTT. This chain links TRBV6-2 or TRBV6-3 with TRBJ1-6; D uncertain. V lost 4 bases, J lost 7 bases, and 20 bases lay in between. This CDR3 is built from 17 residues. The V gene's germline CDR1 is MNHEY and CDR2 SVGEGT.

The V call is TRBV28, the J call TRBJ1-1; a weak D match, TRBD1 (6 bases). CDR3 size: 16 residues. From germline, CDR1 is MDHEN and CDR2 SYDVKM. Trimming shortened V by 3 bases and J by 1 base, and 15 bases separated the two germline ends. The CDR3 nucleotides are TGTGCCAGCAGTTTTTTGACTCCGGGACAGAACACTGAAGCTTTCTTT. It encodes CASSFLTPGQNTEAFF.

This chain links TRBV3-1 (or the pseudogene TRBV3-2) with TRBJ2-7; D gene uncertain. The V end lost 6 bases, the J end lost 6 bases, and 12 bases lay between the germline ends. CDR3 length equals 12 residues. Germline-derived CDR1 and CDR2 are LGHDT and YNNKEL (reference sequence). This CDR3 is CASSSTRSEQYF. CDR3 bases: TGTGCCAGCAGTTCAACCAGGTCCGAGCAGTACTTC.

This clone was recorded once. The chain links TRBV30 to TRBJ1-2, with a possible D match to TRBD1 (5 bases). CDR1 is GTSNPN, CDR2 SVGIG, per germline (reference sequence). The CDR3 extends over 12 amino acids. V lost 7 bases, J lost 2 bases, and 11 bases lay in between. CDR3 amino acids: CALVQENYGYTF. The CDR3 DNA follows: TGTGCCTTGGTACAGGAGAACTATGGCTACACCTTC.

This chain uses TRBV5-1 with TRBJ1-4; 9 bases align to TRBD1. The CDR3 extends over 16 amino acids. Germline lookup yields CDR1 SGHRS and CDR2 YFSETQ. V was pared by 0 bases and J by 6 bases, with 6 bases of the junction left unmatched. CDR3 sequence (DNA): TGCGCCAGCAGCTTGGGACAGGGGGGAAGAGATGAAAAACTGTTTTTT. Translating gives CASSLGQGGRDEKLFF.

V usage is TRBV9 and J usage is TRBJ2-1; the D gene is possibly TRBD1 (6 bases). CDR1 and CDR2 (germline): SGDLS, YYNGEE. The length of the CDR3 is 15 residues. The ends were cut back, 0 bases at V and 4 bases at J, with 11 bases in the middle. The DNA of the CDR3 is TGTGCCAGCAGCGTAGGAACCAGGGGATACAATGAGCAGTTCTTC. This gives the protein CASSVGTRGYNEQFF.

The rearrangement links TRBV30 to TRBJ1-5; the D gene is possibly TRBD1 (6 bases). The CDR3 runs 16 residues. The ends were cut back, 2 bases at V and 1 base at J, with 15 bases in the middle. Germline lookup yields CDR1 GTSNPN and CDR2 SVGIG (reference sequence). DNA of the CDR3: TGTGCCTGGAGTTTGTCGGGGGGCCGGAGCAATCAGCCCCAGCATTTT. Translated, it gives CAWSLSGGRSNQPQHF.

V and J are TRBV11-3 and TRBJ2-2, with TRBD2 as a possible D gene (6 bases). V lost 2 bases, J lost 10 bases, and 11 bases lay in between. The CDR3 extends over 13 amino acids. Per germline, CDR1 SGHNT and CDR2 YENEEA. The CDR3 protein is CASSLWWGEELFF. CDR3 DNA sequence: TGTGCCAGCAGCTTATGGTGGGGGGAGGAGCTGTTTTTT.

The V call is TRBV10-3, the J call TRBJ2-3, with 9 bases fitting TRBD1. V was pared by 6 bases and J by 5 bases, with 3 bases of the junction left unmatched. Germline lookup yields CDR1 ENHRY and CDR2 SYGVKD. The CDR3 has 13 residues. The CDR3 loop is CAIRPGQGDTQYF. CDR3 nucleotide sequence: TGTGCCATCAGACCGGGACAGGGAGATACGCAGTATTTT.

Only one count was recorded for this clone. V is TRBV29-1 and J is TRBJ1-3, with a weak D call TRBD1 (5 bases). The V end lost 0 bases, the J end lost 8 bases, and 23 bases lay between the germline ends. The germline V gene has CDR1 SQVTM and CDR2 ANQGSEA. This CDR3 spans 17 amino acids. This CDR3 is CSVEEPLGGNSGDTIYF. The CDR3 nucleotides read TGCAGCGTTGAAGAACCGCTCGGGGGAAACAGCGGAGACACCATATATTTT.

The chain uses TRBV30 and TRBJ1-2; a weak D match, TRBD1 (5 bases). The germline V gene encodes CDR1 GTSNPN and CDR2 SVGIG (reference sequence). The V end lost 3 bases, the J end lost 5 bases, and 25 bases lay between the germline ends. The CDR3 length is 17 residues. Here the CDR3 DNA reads TGTGCCTGGAGATACCCCTGGGGGGGGTCTGGATCATATGGCTACACCTTC. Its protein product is CAWRYPWGGSGSYGYTF.

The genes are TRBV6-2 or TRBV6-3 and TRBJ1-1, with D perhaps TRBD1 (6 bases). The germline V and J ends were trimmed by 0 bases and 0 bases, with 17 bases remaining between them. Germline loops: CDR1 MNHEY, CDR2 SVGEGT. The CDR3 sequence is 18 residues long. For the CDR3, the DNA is TGTGCCAGCAGTTACTCGCTTGGGACACTGAAGCTGAACACTGAAGCTTTCTTT. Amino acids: CASSYSLGTLKLNTEAFF.

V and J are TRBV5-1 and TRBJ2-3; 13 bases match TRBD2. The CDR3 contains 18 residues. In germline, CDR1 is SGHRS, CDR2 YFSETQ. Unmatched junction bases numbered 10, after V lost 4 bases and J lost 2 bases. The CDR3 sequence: CASSQDKGLAGTTDTQYF. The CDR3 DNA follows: TGCGCCAGCAGCCAGGATAAGGGACTAGCGGGGACCACAGATACGCAGTATTTT.

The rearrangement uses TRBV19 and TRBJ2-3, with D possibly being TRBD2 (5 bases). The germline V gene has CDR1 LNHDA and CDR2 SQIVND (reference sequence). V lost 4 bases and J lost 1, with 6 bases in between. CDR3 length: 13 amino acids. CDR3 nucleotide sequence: TGTGCCAGTAGTAGCGGGCGCACAGATACGCAGTATTTT. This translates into CASSSGRTDTQYF.

This CDR3 is CASSLWAQSQETQYF. CDR3 DNA sequence: TGTGCCAGCAGCTTATGGGCACAGTCCCAAGAGACCCAGTACTTC. The V gene is TRBV7-2, the J gene TRBJ2-5, with unresolved D. Germline CDR1 SGHTA, CDR2 FQGNSA. The CDR3 extends over 15 amino acids. V lost 2 bases and J lost 1, with 11 bases in between.

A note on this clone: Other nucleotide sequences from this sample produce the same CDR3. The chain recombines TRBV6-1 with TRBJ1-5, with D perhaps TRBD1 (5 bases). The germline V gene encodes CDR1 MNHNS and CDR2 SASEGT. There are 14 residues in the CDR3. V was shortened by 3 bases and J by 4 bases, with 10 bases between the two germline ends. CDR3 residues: CASSEQGLNQPQHF. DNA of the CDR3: TGTGCCAGCAGTGAGCAGGGTCTGAATCAGCCCCAGCATTTT.